The next 9 T cell receptor beta chains were all read from a single sample in a study of blood T cell repertoires in COVID-19. The assay was immunoSEQ multiplex PCR, and TCRdb's table has in-frame clones only and misses some. The sample consists of approximately 500,000 clones, approximately 85% of them appearing once. Sample: peripheral blood. The origin of the receptors is a human donor in a cohort sampled during active COVID-19.

This chain joins TRBV6-4 and TRBJ1-1, with a tentative D call TRBD1 (6 bases). This CDR3 region has 14 residues. The germline V gene encodes CDR1 MRHNA and CDR2 SNTAGT. V lost 6 bases to trimming and J lost 1 base, with 12 bases between them. The CDR3 loop is CASRVTGSNTEAFF. The CDR3 DNA reads TGTGCCAGCAGAGTTACAGGGTCGAACACTGAAGCTTTCTTT.

This clone was seen a single time. V gene TRBV30 combines with J gene TRBJ1-3, with D possibly being TRBD1 (6 bases). The V gene's germline CDR1 is GTSNPN and CDR2 SVGIG (reference sequence). Trimming cost V 5 bases and J 0 bases, with 14 bases left between them. The CDR3 has 15 residues. In DNA, the CDR3 is TGTGCCTGGGTGGGGGCTCCTAGCTCTGGAAACACCATATATTTT. This gives the protein CAWVGAPSSGNTIYF.

The chain carries TRBV7-9 and TRBJ1-2; D remains unclear. The CDR3 totals 13 residues. Germline-derived CDR1 and CDR2 are SEHNR and FQNEAQ (reference sequence). Trimming took off 3 bases at V and 4 bases at J, with 9 bases between the two ends. The CDR3 here is CASSFGDTYGYTF. CDR3 coding DNA: TGTGCCAGCAGCTTTGGTGACACCTATGGCTACACCTTC.

The chain links TRBV6-5 to TRBJ1-3; no clear D. Between the trimmed V and J ends, which lost 6 bases and 4 bases, there was a span of 10 bases. The CDR3 consists of 13 residues. Germline CDR1 and CDR2: MNHEY and SVGAGI. The CDR3: CASSLGVGNTIYF. CDR3 DNA: TGTGCCAGCAGCCTGGGAGTGGGAAACACCATATATTTT.

The chain uses TRBV7-3 and TRBJ2-1; 12 positions agree with TRBD2. V gave up 5 bases and J gave up 8 bases; unmatched junction bases: 7. This CDR3 is built from 15 residues. The germline V gene has CDR1 SGHTA and CDR2 FQGTGA. The CDR3: CASSPRLAGADEQFF. As DNA, the CDR3 is TGTGCCAGCAGCCCTCGACTAGCGGGAGCAGATGAGCAGTTCTTC.

This sequence joins TRBV11-2 and TRBJ1-5; D is ambiguous. From germline, CDR1 is SGHAT and CDR2 FQNNGV. The CDR3 runs 14 residues. V was clipped by 0 bases and J by 4 bases, with 7 bases between them. This CDR3 is CASSLDGSNQPQHF. CDR3 nucleotide sequence: TGTGCCAGCAGCTTAGACGGGTCGAATCAGCCCCAGCATTTT. The complete variable domain, with remaining parts taken from reference TRBV11-2 and TRBJ1-5, reads EAGVAQSPRYKIIEKRQSVAFWCNPISGHATLYWYQQILGQGPKLLIQFQNNGVVDDSQLPKDRFSAERLKGVDSTLKIQPAKLEDSAVYLCASSLDGSNQPQHFGDGTRLSIL.

The chain combines TRBV5-4 with TRBJ2-7; 7 positions agree with TRBD2. With 2 bases clipped from V and 0 bases from J, the junction kept 8 bases outside the gene matches. Germline V lookup: CDR1 SGHNT, CDR2 YYREEE (reference sequence). This CDR3 region has 16 residues. The CDR3 spells CASSLPLAESSYEQYF. CDR3 DNA sequence: TGTGCCAGCAGCTTACCTCTAGCGGAGAGCTCCTACGAGCAGTACTTC.

The chain uses TRBV12-5 and TRBJ1-2, with 7 positions matching TRBD1. The CDR3 length is 15 residues. Germline-derived CDR1 and CDR2 are LGHNT and FRNRAP. The ends lost 5 bases at V and 6 bases at J; junction bases unmatched: 12. In DNA form, the CDR3 reads TGTGCTAGTGGTACCTACAGGGGATCTCCGGATGGCTACACCTTC. Translation: CASGTYRGSPDGYTF. The whole variable domain, remainder taken from reference TRBV12-5 and TRBJ1-2, is DARVTQTPRHKVTEMGQEVTMRCQPILGHNTVFWYRQTMMQGLELLAYFRNRAPLDDSGMPKDRFSAEMPDATLATLKIQPSEPRDSAVYFCASGTYRGSPDGYTFGSGTRLTVV.

This chain uses TRBV12-3 or TRBV12-4 with TRBJ2-1; maybe TRBD1 (7 bases). The CDR3 has 13 residues. CDR3 sequence (DNA): TGTGTCTCTCGGAGGGGGCACTACAATGAGCAGTTCTTC. The encoded protein is CVSRRGHYNEQFF.